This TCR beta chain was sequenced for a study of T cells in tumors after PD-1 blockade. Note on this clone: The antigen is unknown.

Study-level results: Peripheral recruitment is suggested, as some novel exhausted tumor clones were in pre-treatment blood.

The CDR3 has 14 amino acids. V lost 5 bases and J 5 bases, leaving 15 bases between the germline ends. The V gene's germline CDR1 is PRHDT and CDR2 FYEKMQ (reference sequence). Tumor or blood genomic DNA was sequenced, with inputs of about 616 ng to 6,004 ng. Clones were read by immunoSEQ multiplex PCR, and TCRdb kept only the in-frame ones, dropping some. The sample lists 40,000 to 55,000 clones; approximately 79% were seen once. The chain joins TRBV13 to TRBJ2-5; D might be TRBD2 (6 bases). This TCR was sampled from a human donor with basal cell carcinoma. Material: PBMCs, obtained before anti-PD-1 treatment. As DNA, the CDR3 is TGTGCCAGCAGCCCACGGGACTCTTGGGAGACCCAGTACTTC. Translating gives CASSPRDSWETQYF.